What follows are 21 T cell receptor beta chains derived from one specimen sequenced in a study of graft-versus-host responses after intestinal transplantation. Generated by immunoSEQ multiplex PCR, the TCRdb table keeps only in-frame clones and is missing some. This sample has around 84,000 clones, with around 83% found just once. Which antigens these TCRs recognize remains unknown. The specimen was unstimulated CD8+ T cells sorted from spleen or lymph node cells, collected before intestinal transplant. The receptor source for this set is a human donor who received an intestinal transplant.

The chain recombines TRBV28 with TRBJ2-1; a possible D gene is TRBD2 (6 bases). Germline V gives CDR1 MDHEN, CDR2 SYDVKM. Trimming shortened V by 3 bases and J by 4 bases, and 10 bases separated the two germline ends. The CDR3 extends over 14 amino acids. In DNA, the CDR3 is TGTGCCAGCAGTTTGACTAGATCATACAATGAGCAGTTCTTC. Its translation: CASSLTRSYNEQFF. Drawing the rest from reference TRBV28 and TRBJ2-1, the complete variable domain is DVKVTQSSRYLVKRTGEKVFLECVQDMDHENMFWYRQDPGLGLRLIYFSYDVKMKEKGDIPEGYSVSREKKERFSLILESASTNQTSMYLCASSLTRSYNEQFFGPGTRLTVL.

This clone was detected only a few times. This chain uses TRBV6-5 with TRBJ1-2, with 9 bases aligning to TRBD1. Germline loops: CDR1 MNHEY, CDR2 SVGAGI. The CDR3 is made up of 14 amino acids. With V trimmed by 6 bases and J by 4 bases, 6 bases remained unmatched. CDR3 protein: CASRPDRGPYGYTF. The CDR3 nucleotides read TGTGCCAGCAGGCCGGACAGGGGCCCCTATGGCTACACCTTC.

The CDR3 loop reads CASSYRDRNTEAFF. CDR3 DNA: TGTGCCAGCAGTTACCGGGACAGGAACACTGAAGCTTTCTTT. V usage is TRBV6-5 and J usage is TRBJ1-1; 7 bases line up with TRBD1. The CDR3 has 14 amino acids. The V gene's germline CDR1 is MNHEY and CDR2 SVGAGI. V lost 2 bases, J lost 1 base, and 1 base stayed unmatched.

The chain uses TRBV6-5 and TRBJ1-1; D is undetermined. The CDR3 covers 16 residues. V lost 2 bases to trimming and J lost 1 base, with 14 bases between them. Germline CDR1 is MNHEY and CDR2 is SVGAGI. The CDR3 DNA is TGTGCCAGCAGTTACCGTCCGATTGGGGAGAACACTGAAGCTTTCTTT. It translates to CASSYRPIGENTEAFF.

The CDR3 sequence is CASSVARRGANTGELFF. CDR3 DNA: TGTGCCAGCAGCGTAGCTAGACGGGGGGCTAACACCGGGGAGCTGTTTTTT. The rearrangement links TRBV9 to TRBJ2-2; a possible D gene is TRBD2 (7 bases). This CDR3 region has 17 residues. V was shortened by 0 bases and J by 2 bases, with 14 bases between the two germline ends. Germline values: CDR1 SGDLS, CDR2 YYNGEE.

This rearrangement joins TRBV7-2 to TRBJ2-7; D unresolved. V lost 5 bases to trimming and J lost 6 bases, with 17 bases between them. The CDR3 consists of 14 residues. Germline V gives CDR1 SGHTA, CDR2 FQGNSA. Here the CDR3 reads CASSPTGVKGEQYF. In DNA, the CDR3 is TGTGCCAGCAGCCCCACTGGGGTTAAAGGCGAGCAGTACTTC.

The V gene is TRBV12-5, the J gene TRBJ1-2, with 7 bases fitting TRBD1. CDR1 LGHNT and CDR2 FRNRAP come from the germline V gene. V shed 0 bases, J shed 5 bases, and the junction held 15 bases outside the gene matches. This CDR3 is 18 amino acids long. CDR3 residues: CASGLVLGGEGAHYGYTF. The CDR3 DNA follows: TGTGCTAGTGGTTTGGTATTAGGTGGTGAGGGGGCGCATTATGGCTACACCTTC.

The rearrangement uses TRBV6-5 and TRBJ1-1; a weak D match, TRBD1 (5 bases). Looked up from germline, CDR1 is MNHEY and CDR2 is SVGAGI. With 6 bases removed from V and 1 base from J, the gap between germline ends came to 12 bases. There are 14 residues in the CDR3. The CDR3 DNA follows: TGTGCCAGCAGACCCGGGACCGAGAACACTGAAGCTTTCTTT. It translates to CASRPGTENTEAFF.

CDR3 sequence: CASSADMPYEQYF. In nucleotides, the CDR3 is TGTGCCAGCAGCGCCGACATGCCCTACGAGCAGTACTTC. V and J are TRBV16 and TRBJ2-7; unclear D gene. V was clipped by 5 bases and J by 2 bases, with 10 bases between them. CDR3 length: 13 amino acids. Germline CDR1 reads KGHSY; CDR2 reads FQNENV. Filled out from reference TRBV16 and TRBJ2-7, the complete variable domain reads GEEVAQTPKHLVRGEGQKAKLYCAPIKGHSYVFWYQQVLKNEFKFLISFQNENVFDETGMPKERFSAKCLPNSPCSLEIQATKLEDSAVYFCASSADMPYEQYFGPGTRLTVT.

The J gene is TRBJ2-7, the V gene TRBV4-1; no firm D call. The germline V and J ends were trimmed by 1 base and 3 bases, with 13 bases remaining between them. Germline V gene sequence: CDR1 MGHRA, CDR2 YSYEKL. The CDR3 runs 15 residues. The CDR3 region is CASSQAAGSFYEQYF. The CDR3 DNA sequence: TGCGCCAGCAGCCAAGCCGCCGGGTCTTTCTACGAGCAGTACTTC.

The chain employs TRBV5-6 and TRBJ2-7, with 15 positions matching TRBD2. Germline V lookup: CDR1 SGHDT, CDR2 YYEEEE. The CDR3 totals 17 residues. V shed 1 base and J 3 bases; nucleotides not matched to a gene: 5. In DNA form, the CDR3 reads TGTGCCAGCAGCTTGAACGGACTAGCGGGAGGGTTCTACGAGCAGTACTTC. Protein sequence: CASSLNGLAGGFYEQYF.

V usage is TRBV7-9 and J usage is TRBJ1-1; unclear D gene. Per the germline V gene, CDR1 is SEHNR and CDR2 is FQNEAQ (reference sequence). Trimming left V 5 bases short and J 1 base short, with 11 bases between. The CDR3 has 14 residues. CDR3: CASSTWGKNTEAFF. The CDR3 DNA sequence: TGTGCCAGCAGCACGTGGGGTAAGAACACTGAAGCTTTCTTT.

The chain couples TRBV13 to TRBJ1-1; D perhaps matches TRBD1 (5 bases). The V gene lost 5 bases and the J gene lost 6 bases, with 16 bases spanning the gap. The CDR3 has 14 residues. The germline gives CDR1 PRHDT, CDR2 FYEKMQ (reference sequence). The CDR3, as DNA: TGTGCCAGCAGCCGAGGGGCGGGGGGAGCTGAAGCTTTCTTT. Its translation is CASSRGAGGAEAFF.

This clone was seen only a few times. CDR3 DNA sequence: TGTGCCAGCAGCGTAGCTCCGAGGAACGAGCAGTACTTC. Its translation is CASSVAPRNEQYF. The chain joins TRBV9 to TRBJ2-7; unclear D gene. The germline CDR1 and CDR2 sequences are SGDLS and YYNGEE. The CDR3 length is 13 residues. The V gene lost 0 bases and the J gene lost 5 bases, with 9 bases spanning the gap.

The chain links TRBV10-3 to TRBJ1-3; D is perhaps TRBD1 (5 bases). The length of the CDR3 is 16 residues. Germline V gene data show CDR1 as ENHRY and CDR2 as SYGVKD. V was shortened by 3 bases and J by 0 bases, with 12 bases between the two germline ends. The CDR3 protein is CAISDRDPHSGNTIYF. For the CDR3, the DNA is TGTGCCATCAGTGACAGGGACCCCCACTCTGGAAACACCATATATTTT.

The chain joins TRBV7-9 to TRBJ2-1; D is ambiguous. Trimming took off 0 bases at V and 4 bases at J, with 10 bases between the two ends. The length of the CDR3 is 15 residues. Looked up from germline, CDR1 is SEHNR and CDR2 is FQNEAQ (reference sequence). The CDR3: CASSLALGLYNEQFF. Here the CDR3 DNA reads TGTGCCAGCAGCTTAGCGCTAGGCCTATACAATGAGCAGTTCTTC.

This chain uses TRBV19 with TRBJ2-1; D not resolved. Germline V gene sequence: CDR1 LNHDA, CDR2 SQIVND (reference sequence). With 1 base removed from V and 0 bases from J, the gap between germline ends came to 4 bases. The CDR3 runs 14 residues. The CDR3 DNA is TGTGCCAGTAGTATAGTTAGCTCCTACAATGAGCAGTTCTTC. Translation: CASSIVSSYNEQFF.

The chain combines TRBV14 with TRBJ2-2, with 8 bases lining up with TRBD1. The CDR3 covers 18 residues. CDR1 is SGHDN, CDR2 FVKESK, per germline. With 3 bases clipped from V and 4 bases from J, the junction kept 13 bases outside the gene matches. DNA of the CDR3: TGTGCCAGCAGCCAGAGGGCCCCGGGACAGGTTATCACCGGGGAGCTGTTTTTT. Its protein is CASSQRAPGQVITGELFF.

V usage is TRBV6-5 and J usage is TRBJ2-6, with no clear D. Trimming left V 2 bases short and J 0 bases short, with 5 bases between. This CDR3 is built from 15 residues. Looked up from germline, CDR1 is MNHEY and CDR2 is SVGAGI. The CDR3, as DNA: TGTGCCAGCAGTTACAGTGACTCTGGGGCCAACGTCCTGACTTTC. It yields the protein CASSYSDSGANVLTF.

V and J are TRBV7-9 and TRBJ1-2, with TRBD1 identical over 7 bases. Germline assignment: CDR1 SEHNR and CDR2 FQNEAQ (reference sequence). There are 15 residues in the CDR3. The V and J ends lost 5 bases and 4 bases, in that order; junction bases with no gene match: 10. In DNA, the CDR3 is TGTGCCAGCAGCCTACAATGGGACAGCGGCTATGGCTACACCTTC. Protein: CASSLQWDSGYGYTF.

The chain combines TRBV27 with TRBJ2-3; D assignment may be TRBD1 or TRBD2 (5 bases each). This CDR3 has 15 residues. V was clipped by 2 bases and J by 3 bases, with 12 bases between them. CDR1 and CDR2 (germline): MNHEY, SMNVEV (reference sequence). The CDR3 coding sequence is TGTGCCAGCAGTTTAGGGGGATGGGGTACAGATACGCAGTATTTT. This translates into CASSLGGWGTDTQYF.